Listed here is a single T cell receptor (beta chain). The antigen is unknown. This specimen belongs to a study of response to subunit inactivated influenza vaccine. Study-level results: It was the authors' suggestion that each seasonal influenza vaccination recruits few new T cells.

TCRdb re-called the RT-PCR reads with MiXCR, one entry per CDR3 protein. This table has about 800,000 distinct CDR3 sequences, approximately 21% appearing once. The receptor comes from a man aged 45-60 years who received an inactivated influenza vaccine. This material consisted of PBMCs from blood, taken 5 days after vaccination.

DNA for the CDR3: TGTGCCAGCAGACGGCAGGGTAGCAAAGGCTACACCTTC. This translates into CASRRQGSKGYTF. This sequence joins TRBV5-6 and TRBJ1-2; D is perhaps TRBD1 (5 bases). Between the trimmed V and J ends, which lost 5 bases and 8 bases, there was a span of 16 bases. Germline-derived CDR1 and CDR2 are SGHDT and YYEEEE. This CDR3 region has 13 residues.